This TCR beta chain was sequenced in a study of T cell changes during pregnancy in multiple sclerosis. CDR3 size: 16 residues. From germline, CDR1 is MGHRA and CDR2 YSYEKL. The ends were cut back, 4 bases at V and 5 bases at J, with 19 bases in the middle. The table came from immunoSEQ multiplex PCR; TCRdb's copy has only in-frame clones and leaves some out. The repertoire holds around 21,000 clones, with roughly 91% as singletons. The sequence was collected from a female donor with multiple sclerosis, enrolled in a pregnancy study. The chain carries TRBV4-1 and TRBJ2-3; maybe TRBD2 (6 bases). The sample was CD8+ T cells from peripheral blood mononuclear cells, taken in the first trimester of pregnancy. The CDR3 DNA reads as TGCGCCAGCAGCCTAGGTGGGGGGTATAGGGTAGATACGCAGTATTTT. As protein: CASSLGGGYRVDTQYF.